This T cell receptor (beta chain) derives from a study of Graves' ophthalmopathy and Graves' hyperthyroidism. Study-level results: A classifier, a 13-signature model, separated ophthalmopathy from stable hyperthyroidism with around 88% sensitivity and roughly 80% specificity. The study's model predicted ophthalmopathy progression at 70.59% sensitivity and approximately 78% specificity.

Serum thyroxine and TRAb, along with clinical symptoms, thyroid ultrasound and orbital computed tomography, were what diagnosis relied on. Trimming stripped 5 bases from V and 2 bases from J, with 18 bases between. Germline CDR1 and CDR2: LNHNV and YYDKDF (reference sequence). This CDR3 is 16 amino acids long. The study amplified TCR beta CDR3 regions using RNA transcripts. RT-PCR in the first round used HTBI primers; a second-round multiplex PCR followed. Each CDR3 protein gets one entry after TCRdb re-called the multiplex PCR reads with MiXCR. The sample carries 500,000 to 700,000 distinct CDR3 sequences, under 45% recorded once. This clonotype was detected only a few times. Its antigen remains unknown.

The clonotype originates from an adult man with Graves' hyperthyroidism. The V gene is TRBV15, the J gene TRBJ1-1; tentative D call: TRBD1 (6 bases). Sequenced input: peripheral blood or thyroid tissue (not recorded which). The CDR3, as DNA: TGTGCCACCAGCCGGGGCGGGGGGCAGGAAAACACTGAAGCTTTCTTT. Protein: CATSRGGGQENTEAFF.